This T cell receptor beta chain was sequenced for a study of T cell responses to AZD1222 COVID-19 vaccine. Overall study: Researchers grouped second doses given at about 4 or about 12 weeks into one pool.

Profiled with immunoSEQ multiplex PCR; TCRdb holds only in-frame clones, not every one. The data contain 95,000 to 150,000 clones, roughly 84% of them singletons. Per the germline V gene, CDR1 is MNHEY and CDR2 is SVGAGI. The V end was cut by 0 bases, the J end by 1 base, with 7 bases between. The CDR3 totals 14 residues. The sequence was obtained from an adult in good health. The chain combines TRBV6-5 with TRBJ2-7, with a possible D match to TRBD2 (5 bases). This specimen consisted of peripheral blood, obtained on day 0 of AZD1222 vaccination. The CDR3 reads CASSYSRVSYEQYF. The CDR3 bases are TGTGCCAGCAGTTACTCGAGGGTTTCCTACGAGCAGTACTTC.